Below, 6 T cell receptor beta chains from the same sample are listed, as sequenced in a study of OX40 agonist ivuxolimab in advanced cancers. The data were produced by immunoSEQ multiplex PCR, yet TCRdb's version contains in-frame clones alone and is incomplete. The top ten hold approximately 0.8% of the sample, which has 50,000 to 65,000 clones, 87% seen once. Here the sequenced sample was CD4+ or CD8+ T cells sorted from blood, taken in a trial of the OX40 agonist ivuxolimab. These receptors originate from an adult with an advanced solid tumor such as melanoma, head and neck, liver or kidney cancer.

Only one count was recorded for this clone. The chain carries TRBV11-2 and TRBJ1-1; possibly TRBD1 for D (6 bases). Germline values: CDR1 SGHAT, CDR2 FQNNGV. The V and J ends lost 5 bases and 5 bases respectively, with 15 bases between them. The CDR3 sequence is 14 residues long. CDR3 loop: CASSLPGQWTEAFF. CDR3 in DNA: TGTGCCAGCAGCCTCCCGGGACAATGGACTGAAGCTTTCTTT.

This chain connects TRBV6-1 to TRBJ1-3; TRBD1 is a possible D gene (5 bases). Germline CDR1 is MNHNS and CDR2 is SASEGT. This CDR3 spans 15 amino acids. V shed 8 bases and J shed 0 bases, with 14 bases lying between them. The CDR3 region is CASLPGRSSGNTIYF. Written as DNA, the CDR3 is TGTGCCAGCCTTCCGGGACGGAGCTCTGGAAACACCATATATTTT.

The J gene is TRBJ1-1, the V gene TRBV5-4; 12 nucleotides agree with TRBD1. This CDR3 has 15 residues. Germline CDR1 and CDR2: SGHNT and YYREEE (reference sequence). V shed 5 bases, J shed 4 bases, and the junction held 6 bases outside the gene matches. The CDR3 sequence: CASRSGTGGGTEAFF. Written as DNA, the CDR3 is TGTGCCAGCAGATCGGGGACAGGGGGCGGCACTGAAGCTTTCTTT.

The chain is built from TRBV28 and TRBJ2-7, with 7 bases lining up with TRBD1. The CDR3 consists of 12 residues. Losses at the gene ends were 7 bases for V and 3 bases for J; bases not matched to a gene: 3. Germline CDR1 and CDR2: MDHEN and SYDVKM. CDR3 DNA sequence: TGTGCCAGCACCAGGGACAGCTACGAGCAGTACTTC. This gives the protein CASTRDSYEQYF.

To note about this clone: In the same sample, other DNA sequences code for this CDR3. This rearrangement joins TRBV6-5 to TRBJ1-5; perhaps TRBD1 as D (5 bases). Germline loops: CDR1 MNHEY, CDR2 SVGAGI. The CDR3 runs 13 residues. The V end lost 2 bases, the J end lost 4 bases, and 6 bases lay between the germline ends. CDR3 DNA: TGTGCCAGCAGTTACAGGGGAAATCAGCCCCAGCATTTT. Encoded protein: CASSYRGNQPQHF.

The V gene is TRBV20-1, the J gene TRBJ1-4; no clear D gene. This CDR3 region has 11 residues. Germline loops: CDR1 DFQATT, CDR2 SNEGSKA (reference sequence). V lost 5 bases and J 8 bases, leaving 9 bases between the germline ends. This chain's CDR3 is CSAYDGEKLFF. The CDR3, as DNA: TGCAGTGCTTACGACGGGGAAAAACTGTTTTTT.